This entry lists 13 T cell receptor beta chains sequenced from one sample in a study of T-cell reconstitution after alpha-beta-depleted transplantation in children. Unique molecular identifiers were built into the TCRbeta library. Each CDR3 protein gets one entry after TCRdb re-called the PCR reads with MiXCR. The sample consists of hundreds of thousands of distinct CDR3 sequences, 12% of them appearing once. The source material was PBMCs from the stem cell graft donor, sampled from the stem cell graft. All receptors derive from a human donor who donated a stem cell graft to a child with combined immunodeficiency.

This clonotype was detected a few times. The chain couples TRBV20-1 to TRBJ1-1; no clear D gene. The V and J ends lost 4 bases and 3 bases respectively, with 18 bases between them. This CDR3 region has 15 residues. CDR1 is DFQATT and CDR2 is SNEGSKA in the germline V gene (reference sequence). As DNA, the CDR3 is TGCAGTGCTAAGGGTGCCCAGGTCGGGGACACTGAAGCTTTCTTT. Translation: CSAKGAQVGDTEAFF.

This clonotype was counted only a few times. This chain joins TRBV20-1 and TRBJ1-5; D possibly corresponds to TRBD1 (5 bases). Trimming left V 6 bases short and J 3 bases short, with 12 bases between. The CDR3 runs to 13 residues. CDR1 and CDR2 (germline): DFQATT, SNEGSKA (reference sequence). The CDR3 DNA sequence: TGCAGTGCGCCTGGGACGGTCAATCAGCCCCAGCATTTT. Its protein product is CSAPGTVNQPQHF.

Ten or more counts support this clonotype. V and J are TRBV5-1 and TRBJ2-7; 7 nucleotides match TRBD1. The junction had 7 bases not matched to a gene; V was cut back by 1 base and J by 3 bases. Germline V gene lookup returns CDR1 SGHRS and CDR2 YFSETQ. The CDR3 totals 15 residues. The CDR3 DNA reads TGCGCCAGCAGCTTGACAGGGGCTGGAGTCTACGAGCAGTACTTC. This gives the protein CASSLTGAGVYEQYF.

Ten or more counts support this clonotype. The gene calls are TRBV7-2 and TRBJ2-1; D ambiguous. The germline CDR1 and CDR2 sequences are SGHTA and FQGNSA. Trimming removed 6 bases at V and 4 bases at J, with 10 bases between. CDR3 length: 13 residues. The CDR3 sequence is CASSYGRYNEQFF. CDR3 coding DNA: TGTGCCAGCAGTTACGGGCGGTACAATGAGCAGTTCTTC.

This clonotype was counted between two and nine times. The rearrangement joins TRBV30 to TRBJ2-1; 11 nucleotides agree with TRBD2. Trimming cost V 2 bases and J 4 bases; bases outside gene matches: 4. CDR3 length equals 15 residues. Germline lookup yields CDR1 GTSNPN and CDR2 SVGIG (reference sequence). The CDR3 region has the DNA TGTGCCTGGAGTTTTAGCGGGGGGGCTTACAATGAGCAGTTCTTC. Its translation is CAWSFSGGAYNEQFF.

J is TRBJ2-1 and V is TRBV12-3 or TRBV12-4, with 8 bases aligning to TRBD1. V lost 3 bases to trimming and J lost 6 bases; unmatched junction nucleotides: 16. The CDR3 runs to 18 residues. The CDR3 sequence: CASSFSPFRRGLFNEQFF. The DNA for the CDR3 is TGTGCCAGCAGTTTTTCCCCCTTTCGCAGGGGGCTTTTCAATGAGCAGTTCTTC.

This clonotype was recorded a few times. The rearrangement links TRBV12-3 or TRBV12-4 to TRBJ1-4, with 8 bases aligning to TRBD1. The CDR3 contains 15 residues. Trimming removed 6 bases from V and 8 bases from J; junction bases left unmatched: 11. CDR3 amino acids: CASSPGGRGWEKLFF. The CDR3, as DNA: TGTGCCAGCAGCCCAGGGGGCAGGGGATGGGAAAAACTGTTTTTT.

In this sample, this clonotype turned up a few times. This chain joins TRBV18 and TRBJ1-1; D perhaps matches TRBD1 (5 bases). The germline gives CDR1 KGHSH, CDR2 LQKENI. V was trimmed by 5 bases and J by 5 bases, leaving 15 bases between them. This CDR3 spans 14 amino acids. CDR3 DNA: TGTGCCAGCTCAGCGAGCGGGGGGGATACTGAAGCTTTCTTT. Its translation is CASSASGGDTEAFF.

The chain employs TRBV12-3 or TRBV12-4 and TRBJ2-3; D ambiguous. Trimming removed 5 bases at V and 3 bases at J, with 15 bases between. The CDR3 is 15 amino acids. The DNA for the CDR3 is TGTGCCAGCAGTCAACCTACAACAGCGACAGATACGCAGTATTTT. Translation gives CASSQPTTATDTQYF.

This clonotype occurred many times. The chain employs TRBV7-6 and TRBJ2-1, with 7 bases fitting TRBD2. The V segment lost 0 bases and the J segment 0 bases; nucleotides outside the gene matches: 5. The CDR3 is 17 residues long. Germline V gene lookup returns CDR1 SGHVS and CDR2 FNYEAQ. The CDR3 protein is CASSLALGGSSYNEQFF. In nucleotides, the CDR3 is TGTGCCAGCAGCTTAGCGCTGGGCGGGAGCTCCTACAATGAGCAGTTCTTC.

J is TRBJ2-7 and V is TRBV4-2; 9 bases line up with TRBD2. The CDR3 spans 15 residues. The V gene's germline CDR1 is LGHNA and CDR2 YNFKEQ. Trimming removed 0 bases from V and 1 base from J; junction bases left unmatched: 1. The CDR3 DNA reads TGTGCCAGCAGCCAAGAGACTAGCGGTTCCTACGAGCAGTACTTC. It encodes CASSQETSGSYEQYF.

This clonotype was found many times. The rearrangement joins TRBV2 to TRBJ2-1; D might be TRBD1 (5 bases). This CDR3 is built from 13 residues. Trimming stripped 8 bases from V and 9 bases from J, with 17 bases between. Looked up from germline, CDR1 is SNHLY and CDR2 is FYNNEI. This CDR3 is CASASQGLGEQFF. CDR3 sequence (DNA): TGTGCCAGCGCCTCCCAGGGCCTGGGTGAGCAGTTCTTC.

This clonotype was detected only a few times. The chain recombines TRBV12-3 or TRBV12-4 with TRBJ1-5, with D possibly matching TRBD1 (6 bases). This CDR3 is built from 14 residues. The V and J ends lost 3 bases and 6 bases respectively, with 12 bases between them. This CDR3 reads CASSFGGRSQPQHF. In nucleotides, the CDR3 is TGTGCCAGCAGTTTCGGGGGGCGAAGTCAGCCCCAGCATTTT.